These 28 T cell receptor beta chains came from one sample sequenced in a study of Tregs in tolerant kidney transplant recipients. TCRdb's table, derived via immunoSEQ multiplex PCR, lists solely in-frame clones and lacks some. The sample shows tens of thousands of clones, roughly 90% of them seen only once. Recipients received nonmyeloablative bone marrow transplants from related graft donors, with transient mixed chimerism. This sample comprised CD4+ T cells from blood (PBMCs), obtained 24 months after the transplant. The receptors originated from a human patient who received a combined kidney and bone marrow transplant. These T cells may partly come from the graft donor.

This rearrangement joins TRBV15 to TRBJ1-2; TRBD1 matches at 7 bases. The V gene end was trimmed by 5 bases and the J gene end by 7 bases; junction bases not matched to a gene: 16. Per germline, CDR1 LNHNV and CDR2 YYDKDF (reference sequence). This CDR3 comprises 16 residues. CDR3 sequence: CATSPDRSTGSLGYTF. CDR3 in DNA: TGTGCCACCAGCCCAGACCGTTCGACAGGGTCCCTTGGCTACACCTTC. The full variable domain, in which reference TRBV15 and TRBJ1-2 provide the parts outside the CDR3, is DAMVIQNPRYQVTQFGKPVTLSCSQTLNHNVMYWYQQKSSQAPKLLFHYYDKDFNNEADTPDNFQSRRPNTSFCFLDIRSPGLGDTAMYLCATSPDRSTGSLGYTFGSGTRLTVV.

The chain combines TRBV15 with TRBJ2-1, with 9 nucleotides matching TRBD2. This CDR3 contains 17 residues. V was clipped by 0 bases and J by 3 bases; unmatched bases: 6. Germline V CDR1 and CDR2: LNHNV, YYDKDF (reference sequence). For the CDR3, the DNA is TGTGCCACCAGCAGAGATTCGGGACTAGCTCGCTACAATGAGCAGTTCTTC. Translation: CATSRDSGLARYNEQFF.

V gene TRBV19 combines with J gene TRBJ2-5; TRBD1 agrees at 7 bases. The J call may be faulty, since TRBJ2-7 better matches the DNA end. CDR1 and CDR2 (germline): LNHDA, SQIVND (reference sequence). This CDR3 comprises 14 residues. The CDR3 DNA reads TGTGCCAGTAGTATAAGGTCAGGGGGCTACGAGCAGTACTTC. The encoded protein is CASSIRSGGYEQYF.

V is TRBV5-4 and J is TRBJ2-1; 8 positions agree with TRBD2. The J segment lost 9 bases and the V segment lost 3 bases, leaving 11 bases of the junction unmatched. The CDR3 extends over 15 amino acids. Germline assignment: CDR1 SGHNT and CDR2 YYREEE (reference sequence). This chain's CDR3 is CASSSGTRSGSEQFF. CDR3 nucleotide sequence: TGTGCCAGCAGCTCCGGGACTAGATCGGGTTCTGAGCAGTTCTTC.

CDR3 sequence: CASSRGQMKIYF. CDR3 nucleotides: TGTGCCAGCAGCCGGGGACAGATGAAGATATACTTC. The V call is TRBV7-9, the J call TRBJ2-7, with 7 positions matching TRBD1. In germline, CDR1 is SEHNR, CDR2 FQNEAQ (reference sequence). This CDR3 region has 12 residues. J was trimmed by 13 bases and V by 5 bases; bases with no gene match: 11.

V and J are TRBV6-5 and TRBJ1-1; 9 bases match TRBD1. There are 15 residues in the CDR3. The germline V gene encodes CDR1 MNHEY and CDR2 SVGAGI. Unmatched junction bases numbered 6, after V lost 7 bases and J lost 0 bases. The CDR3 region is CASTVQGALNTEAFF. The CDR3, as DNA: TGTGCCAGCACAGTACAGGGGGCCTTGAACACTGAAGCTTTCTTT.

The chain combines TRBV15 with TRBJ2-7; unclear D gene. V was pared by 1 base and J by 2 bases, with 15 bases between. The V gene's germline CDR1 is LNHNV and CDR2 YYDKDF (reference sequence). CDR3 length: 16 residues. CDR3 sequence reads: CATSRVNSFYPYEQYF. CDR3 sequence (DNA): TGTGCCACCAGCAGAGTAAACAGTTTTTATCCCTACGAGCAGTACTTC.

The chain has TRBV5-1 and TRBJ1-1; D call uncertain. V lost 2 bases and J 7 bases, leaving 9 bases between the germline ends. This CDR3 is 12 amino acids long. The germline gives CDR1 SGHRS, CDR2 YFSETQ. DNA of the CDR3: TGCGCCAGCAGCTTTGGAGGGAGTGAAGCTTTCTTT. Protein sequence: CASSFGGSEAFF.

This clone has only a few counts. The chain is built from TRBV9 and TRBJ1-3, with unresolved D. This CDR3 comprises 16 residues. Trimming shortened V by 0 bases and J by 3 bases, and 13 bases separated the two germline ends. Germline CDR1 is SGDLS and CDR2 is YYNGEE. This CDR3 is CASSVEAIHLGNTIYF. CDR3 nucleotide sequence: TGTGCCAGCAGCGTAGAAGCAATTCACCTTGGAAACACCATATATTTT. Full variable domain (remainder filled in from reference TRBV9 and TRBJ1-3): DSGVTQTPKHLITATGQRVTLRCSPRSGDLSVYWYQQSLDQGLQFLIQYYNGEERAKGNILERFSAQQFPDLHSELNLSSLELGDSALYFCASSVEAIHLGNTIYFGEGSWLTVV.

This rearrangement joins TRBV5-6 to TRBJ2-5; weak D call: TRBD2 (5 bases). In germline, CDR1 is SGHDT, CDR2 YYEEEE. The CDR3 is 15 residues long. Between the trimmed V and J ends, which lost 2 bases and 5 bases, there was a span of 16 bases. CDR3 region: CASSLGWAGGETQYF. The CDR3 DNA reads as TGTGCCAGCAGCTTAGGGTGGGCGGGTGGCGAGACCCAGTACTTC.

This clone has a single count. This chain connects TRBV30 to TRBJ2-4, with D possibly TRBD2 on 7 matching bases. Germline V lookup: CDR1 GTSNPN, CDR2 SVGIG (reference sequence). Trimming took off 0 bases at V and 8 bases at J, with 17 bases between the two ends. This CDR3 is built from 15 residues. CDR3 nucleotides: TGTGCCTGGAGTGTAGTGAGGGGGGGCCTTTACATTCAGTACTTC. Encoded protein: CAWSVVRGGLYIQYF.

This clone was recorded only once. The V gene is TRBV7-3, the J gene TRBJ1-2, with 7 positions matching TRBD1. Germline loops: CDR1 SGHTA, CDR2 FQGTGA. The CDR3 consists of 15 residues. V lost 6 bases to trimming and J lost 3 bases; unmatched junction nucleotides: 10. The CDR3 sequence is CASRLGTAFYYGYTF. In DNA, the CDR3 is TGTGCCAGCAGGCTAGGGACAGCCTTTTACTATGGCTACACCTTC.

Turning to this clone: This specimen includes other DNA sequences encoding the same CDR3. The J gene is TRBJ1-6, the V gene TRBV27; TRBD1 might be the D (5 bases). Looked up from germline, CDR1 is MNHEY and CDR2 is SMNVEV (reference sequence). V lost 7 bases and J lost 0, with 16 bases in between. The CDR3 has 17 residues. CDR3 protein: CASKYRFASSYNSPLHF. The CDR3 DNA follows: TGTGCCAGCAAATACAGGTTCGCGAGCTCCTATAATTCACCCCTCCACTTT.

This clone was counted a single time. The genes are TRBV27 and TRBJ1-2; TRBD1 agrees at 10 bases. This CDR3 is built from 12 residues. CDR1 and CDR2 from the germline V gene are MNHEY and SMNVEV (reference sequence). Unmatched junction bases numbered 4, after V lost 11 bases and J lost 4 bases. This CDR3 is CAADRGVYGYTF. DNA for the CDR3: TGTGCCGCGGACAGGGGGGTCTATGGCTACACCTTC.

In DNA form, the CDR3 reads TGTGCCAGCAGCCCCATAGACTTGCTGGAGACCCAGTACTTC. Translation gives CASSPIDLLETQYF. The chain uses TRBV7-9 and TRBJ2-5; D ambiguous. CDR3 length equals 14 residues. The germline V gene has CDR1 SEHNR and CDR2 FQNEAQ (reference sequence). V shed 5 bases and J shed 5 bases, with 15 bases lying between them.

This chain uses TRBV5-1 with TRBJ1-1, with 9 positions matching TRBD1. This CDR3 spans 13 amino acids. V trimming: 4 bases; J trimming: 6 bases; junction bases outside the gene matches: 4. The germline gives CDR1 SGHRS, CDR2 YFSETQ. The chain's CDR3 is CASSRDRAAEAFF. The CDR3 nucleotides are TGCGCCAGCAGCAGGGACAGGGCAGCTGAAGCTTTCTTT.

The chain joins TRBV18 to TRBJ2-3; no reliable D call. CDR1 KGHSH and CDR2 LQKENI come from the germline V gene. The CDR3 has 12 residues. The V end was cut by 6 bases, the J end by 0 bases, with 4 bases between. CDR3 residues: CASSQSTDTQYF. CDR3 DNA: TGTGCCAGCTCCCAAAGCACAGATACGCAGTATTTT. Full variable domain (remainder filled in from reference TRBV18 and TRBJ2-3): NAGVMQNPRHLVRRRGQEARLRCSPMKGHSHVYWYRQLPEEGLKFMVYLQKENIIDESGMPKERFSAEFPKEGPSILRIQQVVRGDSAAYFCASSQSTDTQYFGPGTRLTVL.

The CDR3 nucleotides read TGTGCCAGCAGCTTACTTGCCGGGTTCCGCTACGAGCAGTACTTC. Translated: CASSLLAGFRYEQYF. The rearrangement links TRBV7-2 to TRBJ2-7; D remains ambiguous. The CDR3 covers 15 residues. Trimming stripped 2 bases from V and 3 bases from J, with 14 bases between. Germline V gives CDR1 SGHTA, CDR2 FQGNSA.

V and J are TRBV7-2 and TRBJ1-2; the D gene is possibly TRBD1 (6 bases). The CDR3 loop spans 14 amino acids. Trimming removed 1 base at V and 8 bases at J, with 14 bases between. The germline V gene has CDR1 SGHTA and CDR2 FQGNSA. CDR3 amino acids: CASSLVGGRGGYTF. The CDR3 nucleotides are TGTGCCAGCAGCTTAGTGGGGGGGCGCGGGGGCTACACCTTC.

The rearrangement uses TRBV30 and TRBJ2-7; 13 nucleotides agree with TRBD2. In germline, CDR1 is GTSNPN, CDR2 SVGIG (reference sequence). The CDR3 contains 17 residues. J lost 2 bases, V lost 0 bases, and 7 bases had no gene match. The chain's CDR3 is CAWSVRGTSGATYEQYF. CDR3 sequence (DNA): TGTGCCTGGAGTGTACGGGGGACTAGCGGGGCAACCTACGAGCAGTACTTC.

The rearrangement uses TRBV7-9 and TRBJ1-1; 10 bases are shared with TRBD1. V was pared by 6 bases and J by 4 bases, with 2 bases of the junction left unmatched. CDR3 length equals 13 residues. Germline V gene sequence: CDR1 SEHNR, CDR2 FQNEAQ (reference sequence). CDR3 region: CASRRTGGTEAFF. The CDR3 region has the DNA TGTGCCAGCAGACGGACAGGGGGCACTGAAGCTTTCTTT.

The chain uses TRBV5-1 and TRBJ2-5, with D maybe TRBD1 (6 bases). Trimming left V 5 bases short and J 5 bases short, with 16 bases between. Looked up from germline, CDR1 is SGHRS and CDR2 is YFSETQ. The CDR3 has 14 residues. This CDR3 reads CASRTRTDGETQYF. DNA for the CDR3: TGCGCCAGCAGAACCCGGACAGACGGCGAGACCCAGTACTTC.

J is TRBJ1-2 and V is TRBV18; D remains unclear. Per the germline V gene, CDR1 is KGHSH and CDR2 is LQKENI. The ends were cut back, 6 bases at V and 6 bases at J, with 17 bases in the middle. The CDR3 sequence is 14 residues long. This chain's CDR3 is CASSPSSAADGYTF. The CDR3 DNA is TGTGCCAGCTCCCCGTCAAGTGCCGCAGATGGCTACACCTTC.

The chain has TRBV28 and TRBJ2-2; a weak D match, TRBD1 (5 bases). Germline loops: CDR1 MDHEN, CDR2 SYDVKM. The CDR3 has 15 residues. The germline V and J ends were trimmed by 4 bases and 6 bases, with 15 bases remaining between them. As DNA, the CDR3 is TGTGCCAGCAGTTCCCCATCCTCAGGGTCCGGGGAGCTGTTTTTT. Translating it yields CASSSPSSGSGELFF.

The chain uses TRBV9 and TRBJ1-1, with D maybe TRBD1 (6 bases). V lost 4 bases, J lost 7 bases, and 20 bases lay in between. The CDR3 is 15 residues long. In germline, CDR1 is SGDLS, CDR2 YYNGEE. CDR3 loop: CASSPQTGPRGEAFF. DNA for the CDR3: TGTGCCAGCAGCCCACAAACAGGGCCAAGGGGTGAAGCTTTCTTT. The full variable domain, in which reference TRBV9 and TRBJ1-1 provide the parts outside the CDR3, is DSGVTQTPKHLITATGQRVTLRCSPRSGDLSVYWYQQSLDQGLQFLIQYYNGEERAKGNILERFSAQQFPDLHSELNLSSLELGDSALYFCASSPQTGPRGEAFFGQGTRLTVV.

CDR3 nucleotides: TGCGCCAGCAGCCAAGATACTATGAGGGAGGGCTGGACAGATACGCAGTATTTT. Residues: CASSQDTMREGWTDTQYF. The genes are TRBV4-3 and TRBJ2-3, with 7 bases lining up with TRBD2. There are 18 residues in the CDR3. CDR1 is LGHNA and CDR2 is YSLEER in the germline V gene. V dropped 0 bases and J dropped 3; count of bases not matched to a gene: 12.

The genes are TRBV9 and TRBJ2-1; 10 nucleotides align to TRBD2. Germline V gene lookup returns CDR1 SGDLS and CDR2 YYNGEE. This CDR3 region has 16 residues. J lost 4 bases, V lost 4 bases, and 8 bases had no gene match. Here the CDR3 DNA reads TGTGCCAGCAGCCTCCCTAGCGGGAGTGTTTACAATGAGCAGTTCTTC. This translates into CASSLPSGSVYNEQFF.

The V gene is TRBV4-3, the J gene TRBJ2-6; D possibly corresponds to TRBD1 (5 bases). The V gene lost 4 bases and the J gene lost 0 bases, with 16 bases spanning the gap. The CDR3 contains 18 residues. The germline V gene encodes CDR1 LGHNA and CDR2 YSLEER. The CDR3 sequence is CASSPRAGSPSGANVLTF. CDR3 DNA sequence: TGCGCCAGCAGCCCCCGGGCAGGGTCTCCCTCTGGGGCCAACGTCCTGACTTTC.